Each of the 12 T cell receptor beta chains below was sequenced from the same sample in a study of blood T cell repertoires in COVID-19. Using immunoSEQ multiplex PCR, the repertoire was profiled, and TCRdb retains in-frame clones only, with some absent. Among fewer than 250,000 clones listed, about 83% were seen once. The source material was PBMCs or T cells enriched from blood (not recorded which). The receptor source for this set is a woman aged 45-65 years who had been exposed to COVID-19.

The rearrangement links TRBV11-1 to TRBJ1-4, with 8 positions matching TRBD1. The J segment lost 8 bases and the V segment lost 3 bases, leaving 5 bases of the junction unmatched. Germline V gene lookup returns CDR1 SGHAT and CDR2 FQDESV (reference sequence). There are 14 residues in the CDR3. CDR3 protein: CASSLDRAVEKLFF. CDR3 sequence (DNA): TGTGCCAGCAGCTTGGACAGGGCGGTAGAAAAACTGTTTTTT.

The CDR3 DNA is TGTGCCAGCAGTCCGATCGGGAGGGGGCAGGGCTACACCTTC. Translating it yields CASSPIGRGQGYTF. The rearrangement uses TRBV6-5 and TRBJ1-2; TRBD1 matches 7 bases. CDR3 length: 14 amino acids. The germline CDR1 and CDR2 sequences are MNHEY and SVGAGI. V dropped 5 bases and J dropped 8; count of bases not matched to a gene: 11.

The rearrangement uses TRBV18 and TRBJ1-2; TRBD1 matches at 10 bases. Per the germline V gene, CDR1 is KGHSH and CDR2 is LQKENI. This CDR3 contains 14 residues. V was pared by 3 bases and J by 3 bases, with 1 base of the junction left unmatched. CDR3 loop: CASSPGTGDYGYTF. The CDR3 DNA is TGTGCCAGCTCACCCGGGACAGGGGACTATGGCTACACCTTC. Full variable domain (missing parts from reference TRBV18 and TRBJ1-2): NAGVMQNPRHLVRRRGQEARLRCSPMKGHSHVYWYRQLPEEGLKFMVYLQKENIIDESGMPKERFSAEFPKEGPSILRIQQVVRGDSAAYFCASSPGTGDYGYTFGSGTRLTVV.

The chain combines TRBV28 with TRBJ1-1; D not certain. CDR1 MDHEN and CDR2 SYDVKM come from the germline V gene. CDR3 length equals 12 residues. V was trimmed by 1 base and J by 5 bases, leaving 5 bases between them. The CDR3 DNA reads TGTGCCAGCAGTTTATCGGGGACTGAAGCTTTCTTT. Translating it yields CASSLSGTEAFF.

This chain uses TRBV2 with TRBJ1-1, with a weak D call TRBD1 (5 bases). The CDR3 has 14 residues. Germline V gives CDR1 SNHLY, CDR2 FYNNEI. Trimming removed 2 bases from V and 5 bases from J, with 12 bases in between. The CDR3 loop reads CASSESQGRTEAFF. The CDR3 DNA sequence: TGTGCCAGCAGTGAATCCCAGGGAAGGACTGAAGCTTTCTTT. Using reference TRBV2 and TRBJ1-1 for the parts outside the CDR3, the full variable domain is EPEVTQTPSHQVTQMGQEVILRCVPISNHLYFYWYRQILGQKVEFLVSFYNNEISEKSEIFDDQFSVERPDGSNFTLKIRSTKLEDSAMYFCASSESQGRTEAFFGQGTRLTVV.

This chain joins TRBV28 and TRBJ1-2; D gene uncertain. Germline-derived CDR1 and CDR2 are MDHEN and SYDVKM. Between the trimmed V and J ends, which lost 8 bases and 9 bases, there was a span of 13 bases. The length of the CDR3 is 11 residues. The CDR3 protein is CASLGGFRYTF. The CDR3 DNA sequence: TGTGCCAGCCTGGGAGGGTTCCGCTACACCTTC.

The chain is built from TRBV7-9 and TRBJ1-2, with a possible D match to TRBD1 (5 bases). Trimming took off 6 bases at V and 5 bases at J, with 19 bases between the two ends. Germline lookup yields CDR1 SEHNR and CDR2 FQNEAQ (reference sequence). CDR3 size: 15 residues. This CDR3 reads CASSPPGGLGYGYTF. The CDR3 DNA is TGTGCCAGCAGTCCTCCGGGGGGTCTTGGGTATGGCTACACCTTC.

The V and J genes are TRBV18 and TRBJ1-1; the D gene is possibly TRBD1 (5 bases). V lost 0 bases and J 4 bases, leaving 12 bases between the germline ends. The CDR3 covers 15 residues. Germline CDR1 is KGHSH and CDR2 is LQKENI. CDR3 DNA: TGTGCCAGCTCACCACCGTTGGGACTGGGCACTGAAGCTTTCTTT. It encodes CASSPPLGLGTEAFF.

The CDR3: CASNLQPGAEAFF. CDR3 DNA sequence: TGCGCCAGCAACTTACAGCCGGGAGCAGAAGCTTTCTTT. The chain employs TRBV5-1 and TRBJ1-1; no firm D call. Germline CDR1 SGHRS, CDR2 YFSETQ. Between the trimmed V and J ends, which lost 6 bases and 8 bases, there was a span of 17 bases. This CDR3 contains 13 residues. The full variable domain, in which reference TRBV5-1 and TRBJ1-1 provide the parts outside the CDR3, is KAGVTQTPRYLIKTRGQQVTLSCSPISGHRSVSWYQQTPGQGLQFLFEYFSETQRNKGNFPGRFSGRQFSNSRSEMNVSTLELGDSALYLCASNLQPGAEAFFGQGTRLTVV.

The genes are TRBV6-5 and TRBJ2-7; D uncertain. In germline, CDR1 is MNHEY, CDR2 SVGAGI. The CDR3 loop spans 12 amino acids. V lost 6 bases to trimming and J lost 9 bases, with 15 bases between them. In DNA form, the CDR3 reads TGTGCCAGCAGCACGCCACAGCTGTGGCAGTACTTC. This gives the protein CASSTPQLWQYF.

The chain uses TRBV4-3 and TRBJ1-1; TRBD1 matches 7 bases. The CDR3 runs 17 residues. The germline V gene has CDR1 LGHNA and CDR2 YSLEER. V shed 0 bases, J shed 4 bases, and the junction held 11 bases outside the gene matches. The CDR3 region is CASSQDFRQGGRTEAFF. DNA for the CDR3: TGCGCCAGCAGCCAAGATTTTCGACAGGGCGGGCGCACTGAAGCTTTCTTT.

The V call is TRBV18, the J call TRBJ1-1, with 7 bases aligning to TRBD1. The length of the CDR3 is 14 residues. With 6 bases clipped from V and 0 bases from J, the junction kept 4 bases outside the gene matches. CDR1 is KGHSH and CDR2 is LQKENI in the germline V gene. CDR3 DNA sequence: TGTGCCAGCTCCCTAGACAGGGTGAACACTGAAGCTTTCTTT. Protein: CASSLDRVNTEAFF.